This TCR beta chain was captured in a study of monozygotic twins with inflammatory bowel disease (dated by TCRdb to between 2019 and 2020). Background on the whole study: The full study comprised about 28 monozygotic twin pairs: nine German pairs (four IBD-concordant, five IBD-discordant) and 19 IBD-discordant Danish pairs. Within discordant pairs, disease-associated traits were sought mainly by comparing IBD patients with their genetically identical healthy co-twins. Each individual had, on average, about 151 000 unique TCRalpha sequences and 181 000 unique TCRbeta sequences available for analysis.

Libraries were built with 5' RACE. Preparation of each TCR library used approximately 3.5 ug of total RNA. For each sample, cDNA synthesis was carried out in eight separate reactions using SMARTScribe reverse transcriptase. During cDNA synthesis, unique molecular identifiers containing a 6-nucleotide sample barcode were introduced by template switching. Amplification of TCRalpha and TCRbeta cDNA involved two nested PCRs of around 16 and 10 cycles, and each PCR was followed by bead purification. Before amplification, the cDNA was treated with uracil DNA-glycosylase and purified using the QIAquick PCR purification kit. The second PCR was the step at which Illumina TruSeq-compatible adapters and sample-specific barcodes were added. TapeStation and Qubit were used to check library quality and concentration, and roughly 4.8 ng of each library went into the pool. Sequencing of pooled libraries was carried out on an Illumina HiSeq2500 single-index Rapid Run using 2 x 100 bp reads and custom sequencing primers. Per the original workflow: MiGEC version 1.2.6 was used for UMI-based consensus assembly to correct PCR and sequencing errors. MiXCR version 2.1.1 was used for V(D)J alignment, clonotype assembly and CDR3 extraction. To normalise gene usage, clonotype sharing and MAIT/NKT TCR abundance, the analysis used the top 1000, 10 000 and 20 000 clonotypes per sample. Diversity was computed as the inverse Simpson index with the vegan R package after downsampling to 27 000 UMIs. Paired Mann-Whitney U tests were applied to discordant twin pairs, with Benjamini-Hochberg correction for multiple testing. TCRdb reprocessed the reads and provides one entry for every CDR3 protein sequence; no DNA is given. The V and J calls follow TCRdb's processing rather than the paper's. This specimen's table enumerates around 450,000 distinct CDR3 sequences. In total, the top ten clones hold approximately 2.4% of the sample.

General conclusions and limits of the study: Differing immunosuppressive treatments among patients may have added background noise and inter-individual variability to the repertoires. The results gave no support for a single strong signal or clonotype linked to IBD. The analysis was unable to tell apart different T cell subtypes. Repertoire similarity did not differ between concordant and discordant twins, which could be due to limited statistical power. Fewer clonotypes were shared with other individuals by IBD patients than by healthy twins, most markedly in patients showing signs of disease activity. Measured by the inverse Simpson index, TCRbeta repertoire diversity was lower in IBD patients than in their healthy co-twins.

From each donor, a roughly 2.7 ml peripheral blood sample was collected into PAXgene tubes and kept at -80 degrees C. Without T cell sorting, total RNA was isolated from whole blood using the PAXgene blood miRNA kit on an automated QIAcube. Peripheral blood from monozygotic twin pairs who were concordant or discordant for inflammatory bowel disease underwent deep TCRalpha and TCRbeta repertoire profiling using unique molecular barcoding. Smoking habits were recorded for all twin pairs, and individuals were classified as current, former or never smokers. Comments on this clonotype: No cognate antigen has been identified for it.

The sequencing input was blood. This sequence was found in a human donor with ulcerative colitis or Crohn's disease, or a healthy co-twin of an affected twin (not recorded which).

The CDR3 sequence is CASSRGSGRSYNEQFF. The rearranged segments are TRBV3-1 and TRBJ2-1; absent DNA, TCRdb's TRBD2 call cannot be checked. The CDR3 runs 16 amino acids, cysteine and phenylalanine included. No DNA is given. Taken from the germline V gene (reference sequence), the CDR1 and CDR2 loops are LGHDT and YNNKEL.